What follows are 24 T cell receptor beta chains derived from one specimen sequenced in a study of CD8 T cells in Susac syndrome. The RNA input was 0.5 to 1 ug, and it was reverse transcribed with random hexamers. In TCRdb, the immunoSEQ multiplex PCR reads were re-called with MiXCR into one record per CDR3 protein. The repertoire holds over 150,000 distinct CDR3 sequences, with roughly 92% as singletons. The sequenced sample consisted of CD4+ T cells from PBMCs. The origin of the receptors is a human donor with multiple sclerosis.

V is TRBV2 and J is TRBJ2-5; TRBD1 might be the D (5 bases). Trimming left V 7 bases short and J 2 bases short, with 8 bases between. This CDR3 is 12 amino acids long. The germline V gene has CDR1 SNHLY and CDR2 FYNNEI. CDR3 nucleotide sequence: TGTGCCAGCAAGGGGTTGCAAGAGACCCAGTACTTC. It specifies CASKGLQETQYF.

The genes are TRBV29-1 and TRBJ2-1; TRBD2 agrees at 14 bases. V was pared by 6 bases and J by 9 bases, with 13 bases of the junction left unmatched. The germline CDR1 and CDR2 sequences are SQVTM and ANQGSEA. The CDR3 runs to 16 residues. CDR3 nucleotide sequence: TGCAGCGTGGGCTCCGGGACTAGCGGGAGTAGGAGTGAGCAGTTCTTC. This gives the protein CSVGSGTSGSRSEQFF.

This clonotype is a singleton in its sample. This chain uses TRBV7-8 with TRBJ1-5, with 7 bases identical to TRBD1. Germline V gene lookup returns CDR1 SGHVS and CDR2 FQNEAQ. V was clipped by 5 bases and J by 1 base; unmatched bases: 8. The CDR3 totals 16 residues. The CDR3 DNA is TGTGCCAGCAGCCTATACAGGGGATGGAGCAATCAGCCCCAGCATTTT. Translating it yields CASSLYRGWSNQPQHF.

The V and J genes are TRBV6-2 or TRBV6-3 and TRBJ2-5; perhaps TRBD2 as D (6 bases). V gave up 7 bases and J gave up 2 bases, with 14 bases separating them. CDR3 length: 14 residues. CDR1 MNHEY and CDR2 SVGEGT come from the germline V gene. The CDR3 protein is CASNLFRGQETQYF. The CDR3 DNA reads TGTGCCAGCAACCTCTTCCGGGGGCAAGAGACCCAGTACTTC.

CDR3 residues: CATSEGTAKSTGELFF. The DNA for the CDR3 is TGTGCCACCAGTGAGGGGACAGCTAAATCCACCGGGGAGCTGTTTTTT. The V gene is TRBV24-1, the J gene TRBJ2-2; 7 nucleotides align to TRBD1. The germline V gene has CDR1 KGHDR and CDR2 SFDVKD. V lost 4 bases to trimming and J lost 4 bases; unmatched junction nucleotides: 8. CDR3 length: 16 amino acids.

The chain carries TRBV2 and TRBJ2-5; D perhaps matches TRBD2 (6 bases). Trimming left V 8 bases short and J 7 bases short, with 20 bases between. The CDR3 has 14 residues. The germline CDR1 and CDR2 sequences are SNHLY and FYNNEI. DNA of the CDR3: TGTGCCAGCGTCCTCGCGGGGACTTCTTGGACCCAGTACTTC. Protein: CASVLAGTSWTQYF.

J is TRBJ1-5 and V is TRBV12-3 or TRBV12-4, with D hard to call. Trimming took off 6 bases at V and 5 bases at J, with 14 bases between the two ends. The CDR3 contains 14 residues. CDR3 nucleotides: TGTGCCAGCAGCCCGGGGTCGGAGGATCAGCCCCAGCATTTT. This gives the protein CASSPGSEDQPQHF.

This chain uses TRBV7-9 with TRBJ1-1; a possible D gene is TRBD1 (6 bases). Trimming removed 4 bases from V and 1 base from J, with 13 bases in between. The germline V gene encodes CDR1 SEHNR and CDR2 FQNEAQ (reference sequence). The CDR3 loop spans 15 amino acids. The CDR3 protein is CASSYGQIQNTEAFF. The CDR3 DNA is TGTGCCAGCAGCTACGGACAGATACAGAACACTGAAGCTTTCTTT.

The chain couples TRBV12-3 or TRBV12-4 to TRBJ1-1; D remains unclear. The CDR3 has 14 residues. Trimming shortened V by 2 bases and J by 3 bases, and 10 bases separated the two germline ends. The CDR3 DNA reads TGTGCCAGCAGTTTAAGCCAAATGCACACTGAAGCTTTCTTT. It is translated as CASSLSQMHTEAFF.

This rearrangement joins TRBV28 to TRBJ1-2; 7 nucleotides match TRBD1. The CDR3 has 12 residues. J was trimmed by 9 bases and V by 8 bases; bases with no gene match: 9. Germline-derived CDR1 and CDR2 are MDHEN and SYDVKM. CDR3 in DNA: TGTGCCAGCGGGGAACAGGGGAGGAGCTACACCTTC. Protein product: CASGEQGRSYTF.

The chain recombines TRBV7-2 with TRBJ2-2; D gene uncertain. The V gene's germline CDR1 is SGHTA and CDR2 FQGNSA. There are 15 residues in the CDR3. Trimming stripped 5 bases from V and 13 bases from J, with 23 bases between. CDR3 in amino acids: CASSPEKIRRSGLFF. CDR3 in DNA: TGTGCCAGCAGCCCAGAGAAGATCAGACGCTCCGGGCTGTTTTTT.

V usage is TRBV12-3 or TRBV12-4 and J usage is TRBJ2-1; TRBD2 matches at 11 bases. The CDR3 consists of 15 residues. V was clipped by 8 bases and J by 2 bases; unmatched bases: 5. In DNA form, the CDR3 reads TGTGCCAGCTCAATGACTAGCGGGACCTACAATGAGCAGTTCTTC. Protein sequence: CASSMTSGTYNEQFF.

This clonotype was picked up one time. The J gene is TRBJ2-7, the V gene TRBV20-1; tentatively, D is TRBD1 (6 bases). This CDR3 is 13 amino acids long. In germline, CDR1 is DFQATT, CDR2 SNEGSKA (reference sequence). V was trimmed by 6 bases and J by 3 bases, leaving 15 bases between them. CDR3 in amino acids: CSAGQPPNYEQYF. In DNA form, the CDR3 reads TGCAGTGCCGGACAGCCGCCAAACTACGAGCAGTACTTC.

The chain links TRBV9 to TRBJ1-1, with a tentative D call TRBD1 (5 bases). Between the trimmed V and J ends, which lost 0 bases and 9 bases, there was a span of 21 bases. Germline CDR1 reads SGDLS; CDR2 reads YYNGEE. The CDR3 runs 16 residues. As DNA, the CDR3 is TGTGCCAGCAGCGTAGATCAGCGGGGGTCGGCAGATAAAGCTTTCTTT. This codes for CASSVDQRGSADKAFF.

In its sample, this clonotype was seen once. The chain is built from TRBV3-1 and TRBJ2-2; D is unclear. V was clipped by 4 bases and J by 4 bases, with 10 bases between them. There are 14 residues in the CDR3. Per the germline V gene, CDR1 is LGHDT and CDR2 is YNNKEL (reference sequence). The CDR3 loop reads CASSLDLSTGELFF. In DNA form, the CDR3 reads TGTGCCAGCAGCCTGGATCTCTCCACCGGGGAGCTGTTTTTT.

This rearrangement joins TRBV7-3 to TRBJ1-1, with D tentatively TRBD1 (5 bases). The CDR3 covers 15 residues. Germline V gives CDR1 SGHTA, CDR2 FQGTGA. V lost 5 bases, J lost 5 bases, and 18 bases lay in between. The CDR3 region has the DNA TGTGCCAGCAGCCGCCGACCGGGGGACGGGACTGAAGCTTTCTTT. It specifies CASSRRPGDGTEAFF.

This sequence joins TRBV23-1 and TRBJ1-3; unclear D gene. TRBV23-1 is an ORF, with its function uncertain. This CDR3 comprises 15 residues. Trimming pared 0 bases from V and 1 base from J, leaving 7 bases between. CDR3 nucleotide sequence: TGCGCCAGCAGTCAATCCAAGTTGTCTGGAAACACCATATATTTT. As protein: CASSQSKLSGNTIYF.

The chain employs TRBV30 and TRBJ1-1, with D uncertain. Looked up from germline, CDR1 is GTSNPN and CDR2 is SVGIG (reference sequence). V was pared by 5 bases and J by 4 bases, with 11 bases between. This CDR3 contains 12 residues. DNA for the CDR3: TGTGCCTGGGACCGGTTGGGCACTGAAGCTTTCTTT. Translated: CAWDRLGTEAFF.

The chain has TRBV2 and TRBJ2-5; D unclear. Trimming removed 4 bases from V and 7 bases from J, with 13 bases in between. Germline V gene data show CDR1 as SNHLY and CDR2 as FYNNEI. The CDR3 sequence is 13 residues long. CDR3 region: CASSAPEAGTQYF. CDR3 DNA sequence: TGTGCCAGCAGTGCCCCCGAGGCCGGGACCCAGTACTTC.

This sequence joins TRBV19 and TRBJ1-6, with 9 nucleotides matching TRBD1. The V gene end was trimmed by 11 bases and the J gene end by 7 bases; junction bases not matched to a gene: 12. The CDR3 is made up of 15 amino acids. Germline CDR1 reads LNHDA; CDR2 reads SQIVND (reference sequence). This CDR3 reads CASNNGQGTNSPLHF. CDR3 coding DNA: TGTGCCTCGAACAACGGACAGGGGACAAATTCACCCCTCCACTTT.

The sample holds a few counts of this clonotype. The V call is TRBV29-1, the J call TRBJ2-7; D is possibly TRBD1 (6 bases). The V and J ends lost 4 bases and 4 bases respectively, with 11 bases between them. Germline lookup yields CDR1 SQVTM and CDR2 ANQGSEA. This CDR3 has 12 amino acids. The CDR3, as DNA: TGCAGCGTTGTATCACAGGGATACGAGCAGTACTTC. Its protein product is CSVVSQGYEQYF.

The CDR3 reads CASSPGRGGNSPLHF. Written as DNA, the CDR3 is TGTGCCAGCAGCCCAGGGCGGGGAGGTAATTCACCCCTCCACTTT. The V gene is TRBV27, the J gene TRBJ1-6, with a possible D match to TRBD1 (5 bases). V was clipped by 6 bases and J by 6 bases, with 15 bases between them. The CDR3 consists of 15 residues. CDR1 and CDR2 (germline): MNHEY, SMNVEV (reference sequence).

The V gene is TRBV9, the J gene TRBJ1-2; D is possibly TRBD1 (5 bases). CDR3 length: 13 residues. V lost 3 bases to trimming and J lost 6 bases, with 12 bases between them. Germline values: CDR1 SGDLS, CDR2 YYNGEE. The CDR3 here is CASSARMGDGYTF. In DNA form, the CDR3 reads TGTGCCAGCAGCGCAAGGATGGGGGATGGCTACACCTTC.

This chain connects TRBV24-1 to TRBJ1-4, with D possibly being TRBD1 (5 bases). V dropped 4 bases and J dropped 7 bases, with 9 bases sitting between them. Germline assignment: CDR1 KGHDR and CDR2 SFDVKD. This CDR3 is 13 amino acids long. CDR3 sequence: CATSDGTSEKLFF. CDR3 DNA: TGTGCCACCAGTGACGGGACGAGTGAAAAACTGTTTTTT.